This is a list of T cell receptor beta chains from one sample in a study of blood T cell repertoires in COVID-19. Sequencing was performed with immunoSEQ multiplex PCR; in TCRdb, only in-frame clones are kept and a portion is missing. In the table there are about 90,000 clones, around nine tenths of which are singletons. The specimen sequenced was peripheral blood. The receptor set was obtained from a man in his fifties or sixties with acute or convalescent COVID-19. The CDR3 runs from the conserved cysteine through the conserved F or W. A D gene is named only where the DNA matches it firmly. Part of the rows lack a size; the others show once, few, many or a class for expanded clones.

D gene,CDR3 length,clone size,J gene,V gene,CDR3 protein,CDR3 DNA
-,14,-,TRBJ2-7,TRBV6-4,CASSDSYRVDEQYF,TGTGCCAGCAGTGACTCATACAGGGTCGACGAGCAGTACTTC
TRBD1,15,-,TRBJ1-2,TRBV3-1/TRBV3-2,CASSPDRGANYGYTF,TGTGCCAGCAGCCCCGACAGGGGAGCTAACTATGGCTACACCTTC
TRBD2,14,-,TRBJ2-7,TRBV7-2,CASSLGGSTYEQYF,TGTGCCAGCAGCTTAGGCGGGAGTACCTACGAGCAGTACTTC
-,14,-,TRBJ1-2,TRBV19,CASTPGAGWDGYTF,TGTGCCAGTACTCCTGGTGCGGGCTGGGATGGCTACACCTTC
TRBD2,14,-,TRBJ2-1,TRBV29-1,CSVEGLAGDNEQFF,TGCAGCGTTGAGGGACTAGCGGGGGACAATGAGCAGTTCTTC
TRBD1,14,once,TRBJ2-1,TRBV6-5,CATIRDRGTGEQFF,TGTGCCACCATACGGGACAGGGGGACTGGGGAGCAGTTCTTC
-,13,-,TRBJ2-5,TRBV4-1,CASAGGYQETQYF,TGCGCCAGCGCGGGCGGGTACCAAGAGACCCAGTACTTC
-,14,few,TRBJ2-7,TRBV5-8,CASSDGNFAYEQYF,TGTGCCAGCAGCGACGGGAACTTCGCCTACGAGCAGTACTTC
TRBD2,15,-,TRBJ2-7,TRBV4-1,CASSQQTSGPYEQYF,TGCGCCAGCAGCCAGCAGACTAGCGGACCATACGAGCAGTACTTC
TRBD2,12,-,TRBJ2-3,TRBV11-2,CAEAGSTDTQYF,TGTGCCGAAGCGGGAAGCACAGATACGCAGTATTTT
TRBD2,16,-,TRBJ2-7,TRBV6-4,CASSDPGLAKAYEQYF,TGTGCCAGCAGTGACCCTGGACTAGCGAAAGCCTACGAGCAGTACTTC
-,14,-,TRBJ2-3,TRBV30,CAWSVNSNTDTQYF,TGTGCCTGGAGTGTAAACAGCAACACAGATACGCAGTATTTT
TRBD1,16,-,TRBJ1-3,TRBV15,CATSPIAGGYGNTIYF,TGTGCCACCAGCCCCATCGCAGGGGGTTACGGAAACACCATATATTTT
TRBD1,18,-,TRBJ2-7,TRBV19,CASSSYRPGQGTSYEQYF,TGTGCCAGTAGTTCTTACCGTCCGGGACAGGGGACCTCCTACGAGCAGTACTTC
-,23,-,TRBJ1-5,TRBV15,CATSRGRLQQAPTSNYSNQPQHF,TGTGCCACCAGCAGAGGACGGCTACAACAGGCCCCCACTTCTAATTATAGCAATCAGCCCCAGCATTTT
-,16,few,TRBJ1-1,TRBV27,CASSLLANLGGTEAFF,TGTGCCAGCAGTTTATTGGCGAATCTGGGGGGGACTGAAGCTTTCTTT
-,12,once,TRBJ2-1,TRBV11-3,CASSIRGFEEFF,TGTGCCAGCAGCATAAGGGGTTTTGAGGAGTTCTTC
-,16,-,TRBJ1-4,TRBV7-2,CASSSVIGAGDEKLFF,TGTGCCAGCAGCTCCGTAATTGGGGCGGGGGATGAAAAACTGTTTTTT
TRBD1,15,-,TRBJ1-5,TRBV27,CASKLDRGSQGPQHF,TGTGCCAGCAAACTGGACAGGGGGAGCCAAGGGCCCCAGCATTTT
TRBD2,15,-,TRBJ2-2,TRBV5-1,CASSIAGGGTGELFF,TGCGCCAGCAGCATAGCGGGAGGGGGCACCGGGGAGCTGTTTTTT
TRBD1,15,-,TRBJ2-3,TRBV3-1/TRBV3-2,CASSPGQGFTDTQYF,TGTGCCAGCAGCCCGGGACAGGGCTTCACAGATACGCAGTATTTT
TRBD2,17,-,TRBJ2-1,TRBV7-9,CASSASGTSGRGNEQFF,TGTGCCAGCAGCGCGTCCGGGACTAGCGGGAGGGGGAATGAGCAGTTCTTC
TRBD1,14,-,TRBJ1-1,TRBV5-1,CASRRDRGYTEAFF,TGCGCCAGCAGACGGGACAGGGGTTACACTGAAGCTTTCTTT
TRBD2,16,-,TRBJ2-1,TRBV24-1,CATSDFSGRANNEQFF,TGTGCCACCAGTGACTTTAGCGGGAGGGCTAACAATGAGCAGTTCTTC
TRBD1,15,-,TRBJ1-1,TRBV5-4,CASSLGLDRGSEAFF,TGTGCCAGCAGCTTGGGGCTGGACAGGGGGAGTGAAGCTTTCTTT
TRBD2,14,-,TRBJ2-7,TRBV24-1,CATQIGGGVGEQYF,TGTGCCACTCAAATCGGGGGGGGAGTGGGCGAGCAGTACTTC
TRBD2,14,-,TRBJ2-3,TRBV27,CASSSGLAGDTQYF,TGTGCCAGCAGTTCCGGACTAGCGGGAGATACGCAGTATTTT
TRBD1,15,-,TRBJ1-4,TRBV6-6,CASSYGQGSNEKLFF,TGTGCCAGCAGTTACGGACAGGGCTCTAATGAAAAACTGTTTTTT
-,14,-,TRBJ1-2,TRBV3-1/TRBV3-2,CASSQGRAGYGYTF,TGTGCCAGCAGCCAAGGCAGGGCGGGGTATGGCTACACCTTC
-,11,-,TRBJ2-3,TRBV30,CAWSPKDTQYF,TGTGCCTGGAGTCCTAAAGATACGCAGTATTTT
TRBD1,18,-,TRBJ1-1,TRBV19,CASSIPLDRGLMNTEAFF,TGTGCCAGTAGTATACCCCTCGACAGGGGATTGATGAACACTGAAGCTTTCTTT
-,14,-,TRBJ2-7,TRBV24-1,CATSDGQPTYEQYF,TGTGCCACCAGTGATGGACAGCCAACCTACGAGCAGTACTTC
-,14,-,TRBJ1-1,TRBV11-3,CASSEFMSNTEAFF,TGTGCCAGCAGTGAGTTCATGTCGAACACTGAAGCTTTCTTT
-,12,once,TRBJ2-5,TRBV24-1,CATRGNGETQYF,TGTGCCACTAGGGGGAATGGGGAGACCCAGTACTTC
TRBD2,14,-,TRBJ2-4,TRBV7-9,CASSFSGSLSIQYF,TGTGCCAGCAGCTTTAGCGGGAGCCTTAGCATTCAGTACTTC
TRBD2,16,-,TRBJ2-1,TRBV5-1,CASSFSVTSDYNEQFF,TGCGCCAGCAGCTTCTCAGTGACTAGCGACTACAATGAGCAGTTCTTC
-,13,-,TRBJ1-2,TRBV18,CASSPSVNYGYTF,TGTGCCAGCTCACCGTCGGTTAACTATGGCTACACCTTC
TRBD2,16,-,TRBJ2-1,TRBV11-3,CASSLRGTSGYNEQFF,TGTGCCAGCAGCTTACGGGGGACTAGCGGCTACAATGAGCAGTTCTTC
TRBD1,15,-,TRBJ2-3,TRBV24-1,CATSARDRATDTQYF,TGTGCCACCAGTGCTCGGGACAGAGCCACAGATACGCAGTATTTT
TRBD2,16,-,TRBJ2-5,TRBV12-5,CASGYLAGASQETQYF,TGTGCTAGTGGGTACCTAGCGGGAGCGTCTCAAGAGACCCAGTACTTC
-,13,once,TRBJ1-6,TRBV10-3,CAISGGGSSPLHF,TGTGCCATCAGCGGCGGAGGATCCTCACCCCTCCACTTT
TRBD2,11,-,TRBJ2-1,TRBV12-3/TRBV12-4,CASSFSGSPFF,TGTGCCAGCAGTTTCAGCGGGAGTCCGTTCTTC
TRBD1,15,-,TRBJ1-2,TRBV9,CASSAGQGGPYGYTF,TGTGCCAGCAGCGCAGGACAGGGGGGTCCCTATGGCTACACCTTC
TRBD1,15,-,TRBJ1-2,TRBV6-5,CASSPRQGGNYGYTF,TGTGCCAGCAGCCCCAGACAGGGTGGTAACTATGGCTACACCTTC
TRBD1,13,-,TRBJ1-2,TRBV7-9,CASSSRTGGDYTF,TGTGCCAGCAGCTCGCGGACAGGGGGCGACTACACCTTC
TRBD2,17,-,TRBJ2-3,TRBV6-2/TRBV6-3,CASSLRTSGTSTDTQYF,TGTGCCAGCAGTTTAAGGACTAGCGGAACTAGCACAGATACGCAGTATTTT
-,16,few,TRBJ2-3,TRBV5-5,CASSAGSKTASHTQYF,TGTGCCAGCAGCGCGGGGAGTAAGACAGCGTCGCATACGCAGTATTTT
-,14,-,TRBJ1-1,TRBV13,CASSPLTGNTEAFF,TGTGCCAGCAGCCCACTCACAGGGAACACTGAAGCTTTCTTT
TRBD2,14,-,TRBJ2-3,TRBV15,CATSWTSHTDTQYF,TGTGCCACTAGCTGGACTAGTCACACAGATACGCAGTATTTT
-,14,-,TRBJ2-1,TRBV18,CASSPPSFYNEQFF,TGTGCCAGCTCACCGCCTAGCTTTTACAATGAGCAGTTCTTC
TRBD1,15,-,TRBJ1-2,TRBV19,CASQQGAYSNYGYTF,TGTGCCAGTCAGCAGGGGGCCTACTCTAACTATGGCTACACCTTC